Sequencing of this TCR beta chain was carried out in a study of OX40 agonist ivuxolimab in advanced cancers. Profiling relied on immunoSEQ multiplex PCR, and the TCRdb table lists in-frame clones only, not all of them. Here the sample spans 50,000 to 65,000 clones, around nine tenths being singletons. As to this clone: This sample also contains other DNA sequences that code for the same CDR3.

The CDR3 loop spans 13 amino acids. Trimming took off 0 bases at V and 8 bases at J, with 8 bases between the two ends. Germline lookup yields CDR1 SGDLS and CDR2 YYNGEE. This receptor was taken from an adult with an advanced solid tumor such as melanoma, head and neck, liver or kidney cancer. The rearrangement links TRBV9 to TRBJ2-2, with D possibly matching TRBD2 (5 bases). Sequencing was performed on CD4+ or CD8+ T cells sorted from blood, taken in a trial of the OX40 agonist ivuxolimab. CDR3 region: CASSVVLGGELFF. The CDR3 DNA sequence: TGTGCCAGCAGCGTAGTACTAGGGGGGGAGCTGTTTTTT. The full variable domain, completed using reference TRBV9 and TRBJ2-2, is DSGVTQTPKHLITATGQRVTLRCSPRSGDLSVYWYQQSLDQGLQFLIQYYNGEERAKGNILERFSAQQFPDLHSELNLSSLELGDSALYFCASSVVLGGELFFGEGSRLTVL.